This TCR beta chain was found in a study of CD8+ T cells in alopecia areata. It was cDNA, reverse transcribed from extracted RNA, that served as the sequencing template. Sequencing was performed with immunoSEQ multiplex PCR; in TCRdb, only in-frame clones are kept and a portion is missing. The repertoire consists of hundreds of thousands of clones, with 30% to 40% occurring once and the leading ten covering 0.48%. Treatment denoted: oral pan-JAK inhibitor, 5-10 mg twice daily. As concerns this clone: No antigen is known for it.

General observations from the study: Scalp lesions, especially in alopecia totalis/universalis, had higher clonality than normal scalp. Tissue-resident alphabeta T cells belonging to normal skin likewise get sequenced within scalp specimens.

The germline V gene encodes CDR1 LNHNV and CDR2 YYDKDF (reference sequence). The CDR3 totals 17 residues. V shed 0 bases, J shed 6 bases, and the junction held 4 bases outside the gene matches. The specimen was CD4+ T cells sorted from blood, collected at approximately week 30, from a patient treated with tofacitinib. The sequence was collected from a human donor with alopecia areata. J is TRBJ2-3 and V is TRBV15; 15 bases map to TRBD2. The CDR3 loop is CATSRDRGLAGGDTQYF. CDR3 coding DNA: TGTGCCACCAGCAGAGATCGAGGACTAGCGGGGGGGGATACGCAGTATTTT.